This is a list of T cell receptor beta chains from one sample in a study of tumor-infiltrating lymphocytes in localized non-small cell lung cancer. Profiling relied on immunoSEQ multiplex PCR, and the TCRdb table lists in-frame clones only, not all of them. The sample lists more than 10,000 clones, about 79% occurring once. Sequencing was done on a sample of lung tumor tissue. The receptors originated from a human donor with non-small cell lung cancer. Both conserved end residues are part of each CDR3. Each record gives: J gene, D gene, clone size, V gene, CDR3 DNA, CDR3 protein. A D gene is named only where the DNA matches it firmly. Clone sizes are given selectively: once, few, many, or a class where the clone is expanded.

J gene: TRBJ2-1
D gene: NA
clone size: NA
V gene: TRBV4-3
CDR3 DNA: TGCGCCAGCAGCCAAGCAATCGGACAGGCCGGGGGGCAGTTCTTC
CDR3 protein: CASSQAIGQAGGQFF

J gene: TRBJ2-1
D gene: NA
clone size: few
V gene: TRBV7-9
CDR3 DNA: TGTGCCAGCAGCTTAGGGCGAAACCCCTACAATGAGCAGTTCTTC
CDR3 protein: CASSLGRNPYNEQFF

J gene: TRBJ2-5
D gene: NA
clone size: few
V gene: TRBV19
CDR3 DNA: TGTGCCAGTAGTAGGGGTGGGTACCAAGAGACCCAGTACTTC
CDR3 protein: CASSRGGYQETQYF

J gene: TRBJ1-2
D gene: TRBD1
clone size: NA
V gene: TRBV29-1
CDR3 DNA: TGCAGCGTTGAGAAGACAGGGACTGGCTACACCTTC
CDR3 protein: CSVEKTGTGYTF

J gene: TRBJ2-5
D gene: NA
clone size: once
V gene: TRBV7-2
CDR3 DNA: TGTGCCAGCAGCTTCCGGAGTGAGACCCAGTACTTC
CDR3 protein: CASSFRSETQYF

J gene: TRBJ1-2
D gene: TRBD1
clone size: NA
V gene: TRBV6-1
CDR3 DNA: TGTGCCAGCAGTGAAGGGACAGGCCTCTATGGCTACACCTTC
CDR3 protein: CASSEGTGLYGYTF

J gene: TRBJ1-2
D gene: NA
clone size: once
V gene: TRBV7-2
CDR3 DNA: TGTGCCAGCAGCTTACAACAGGTTAACTATGGCTACACCTTC
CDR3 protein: CASSLQQVNYGYTF

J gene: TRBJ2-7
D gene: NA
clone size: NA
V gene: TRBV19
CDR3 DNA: TGTGCCAGTAGTATAGTAGAGACTAACGGGATCTACGAGCAGTACTTC
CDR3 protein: CASSIVETNGIYEQYF

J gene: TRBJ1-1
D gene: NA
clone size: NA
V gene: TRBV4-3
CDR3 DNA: TGCGCCAGCAGCGCTCAACTCATGAACACTGAAGCTTTCTTT
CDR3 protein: CASSAQLMNTEAFF

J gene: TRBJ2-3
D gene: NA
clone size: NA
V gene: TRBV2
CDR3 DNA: TGTGCCAGCAGCATGAGGGGGGCGGGCACAGATACGCAGTATTTT
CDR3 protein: CASSMRGAGTDTQYF

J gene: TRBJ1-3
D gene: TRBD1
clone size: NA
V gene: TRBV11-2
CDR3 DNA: TGTGCCAGCAGCCCCTGGACAGGGATAAGCTCTGGAAACACCATATATTTT
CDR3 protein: CASSPWTGISSGNTIYF

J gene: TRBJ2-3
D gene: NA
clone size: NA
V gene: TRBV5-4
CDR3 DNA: TGTGCCAGCAGCTTGGAGGGACTTATCACAGATACGCAGTATTTT
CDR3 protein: CASSLEGLITDTQYF

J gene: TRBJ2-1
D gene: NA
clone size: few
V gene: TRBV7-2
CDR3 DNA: TGTGCCAGCAGCCCAATCCTACGCTCAGTTGAGCAGTTCTTC
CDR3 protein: CASSPILRSVEQFF

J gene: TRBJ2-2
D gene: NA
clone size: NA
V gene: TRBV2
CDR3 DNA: TGTGCCAGCAGGGGTTCAGGGGGGGTTACCGGGGAGCTGTTTTTT
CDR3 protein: CASRGSGGVTGELFF

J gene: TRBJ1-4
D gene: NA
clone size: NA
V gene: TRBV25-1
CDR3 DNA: TGTGCCAGCAGTGAGTCGTATGCAACTAATGAAAAACTGTTTTTT
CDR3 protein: CASSESYATNEKLFF

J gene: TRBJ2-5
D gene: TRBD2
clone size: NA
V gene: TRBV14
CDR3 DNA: TGTGCCAGCAGCCACTTGGGGAGGGTTATTCAGACCCAGTACTTC
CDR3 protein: CASSHLGRVIQTQYF

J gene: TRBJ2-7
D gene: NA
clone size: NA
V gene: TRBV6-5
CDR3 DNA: TGTGCCAGCAGTGGAGGCAGCTCCTACGAGCAGTACTTC
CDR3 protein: CASSGGSSYEQYF

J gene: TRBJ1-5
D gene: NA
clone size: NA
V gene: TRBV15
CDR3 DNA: TGTGCCACCAGCGCCGTTGGACCACAGGCGCATCAGCCCCAGCATTTT
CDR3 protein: CATSAVGPQAHQPQHF

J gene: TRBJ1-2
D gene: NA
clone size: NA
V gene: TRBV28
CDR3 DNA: TGTGCCAGCAGCAGCTCGGGGGTAGGCGACTATGGCTACACCTTC
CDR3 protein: CASSSSGVGDYGYTF

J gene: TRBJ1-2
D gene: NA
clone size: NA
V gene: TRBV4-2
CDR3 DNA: TGTGCCACCTCTGGATCTCGGTCCTCAAACTATGGCTACACCTTC
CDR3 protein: CATSGSRSSNYGYTF

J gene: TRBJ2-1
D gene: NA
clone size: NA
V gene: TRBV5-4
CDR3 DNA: TGTGCCAGCAGCCACCCAGGAGTCCATGAGCAGTTCTTC
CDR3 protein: CASSHPGVHEQFF

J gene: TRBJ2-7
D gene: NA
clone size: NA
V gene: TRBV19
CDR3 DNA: TGTGCCAGTAGTGGGGGGCAGGGCTCTTCCGAGCAGTACTTC
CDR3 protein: CASSGGQGSSEQYF

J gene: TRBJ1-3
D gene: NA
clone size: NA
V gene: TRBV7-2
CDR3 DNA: TGTGCCAGCAGCTTAACGGGAAACACCATATATTTT
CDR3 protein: CASSLTGNTIYF

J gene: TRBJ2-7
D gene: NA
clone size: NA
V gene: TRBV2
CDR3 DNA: TGTGCCAGCAGGGGGTACAGAGCTTTATCCTACGAGCAGTACTTC
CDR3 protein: CASRGYRALSYEQYF

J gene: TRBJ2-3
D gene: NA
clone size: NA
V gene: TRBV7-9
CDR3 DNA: TGTGCCAGCAGCTTAGTGGGTGCCTACACAGATACGCAGTATTTT
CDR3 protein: CASSLVGAYTDTQYF

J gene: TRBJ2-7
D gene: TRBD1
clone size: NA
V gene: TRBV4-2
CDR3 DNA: TGTGCCAGCAGCCGAACCGCTCAGGGGGCAGGCTACGAGCAGTACTTC
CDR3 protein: CASSRTAQGAGYEQYF

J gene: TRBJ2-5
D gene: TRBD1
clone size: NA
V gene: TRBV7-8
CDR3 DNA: TGTGCCAGCAGCTTCCAAGGGGGCAGGGGGGAGACCCAGTACTTC
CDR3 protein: CASSFQGGRGETQYF

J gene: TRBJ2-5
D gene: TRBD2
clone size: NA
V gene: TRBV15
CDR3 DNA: TGTGCCACCAGCAGAGTATCAGCGGGGGGCAAAGAGACCCAGTACTTC
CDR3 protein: CATSRVSAGGKETQYF

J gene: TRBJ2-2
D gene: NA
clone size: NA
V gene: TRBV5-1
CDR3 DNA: TGCGCCAGCAGGACGGGGAACGCCGGGGAGCTGTTTTTT
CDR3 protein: CASRTGNAGELFF

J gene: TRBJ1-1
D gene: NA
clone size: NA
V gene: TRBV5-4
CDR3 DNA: TGTGCCAGCAGCTTGGAGGCAGGGTTGACTGAAGCTTTCTTT
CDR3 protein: CASSLEAGLTEAFF

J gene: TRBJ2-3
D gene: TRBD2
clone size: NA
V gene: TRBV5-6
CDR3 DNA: TGTGCCAGCAGCCCCCCCTCGGTAGCGGGAGAAGATACGCAGTATTTT
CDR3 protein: CASSPPSVAGEDTQYF

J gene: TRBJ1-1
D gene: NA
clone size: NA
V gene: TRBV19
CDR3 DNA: TGTGCCAGTACCCTCGGTAGGGGCACTGAAGCTTTCTTT
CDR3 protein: CASTLGRGTEAFF

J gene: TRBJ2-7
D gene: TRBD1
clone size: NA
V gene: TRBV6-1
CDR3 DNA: TGTGCCAGCAGGCTTGGACAGGAACCCTACGAGCAGTACTTC
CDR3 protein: CASRLGQEPYEQYF

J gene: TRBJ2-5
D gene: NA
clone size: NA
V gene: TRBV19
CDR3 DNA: TGTGCCACCTCCAAGGGGGAGACCCAGTACTTC
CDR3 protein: CATSKGETQYF

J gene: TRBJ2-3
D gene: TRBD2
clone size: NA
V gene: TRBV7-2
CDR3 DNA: TGTGCCAGCAGCTTGGTTAGCGGGGCCTCCACAGATACGCAGTATTTT
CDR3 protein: CASSLVSGASTDTQYF

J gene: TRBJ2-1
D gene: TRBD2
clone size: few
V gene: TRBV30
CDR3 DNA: TGTGCCTGGAGAGCGGGGGGGGGACTAGCATCCCGCGATCCGTTCTTC
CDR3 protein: CAWRAGGGLASRDPFF

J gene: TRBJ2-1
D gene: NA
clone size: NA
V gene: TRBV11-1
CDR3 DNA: TGTGCCAGCAGCGTGGGGCGGGAATACAATGAGCAGTTCTTC
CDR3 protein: CASSVGREYNEQFF